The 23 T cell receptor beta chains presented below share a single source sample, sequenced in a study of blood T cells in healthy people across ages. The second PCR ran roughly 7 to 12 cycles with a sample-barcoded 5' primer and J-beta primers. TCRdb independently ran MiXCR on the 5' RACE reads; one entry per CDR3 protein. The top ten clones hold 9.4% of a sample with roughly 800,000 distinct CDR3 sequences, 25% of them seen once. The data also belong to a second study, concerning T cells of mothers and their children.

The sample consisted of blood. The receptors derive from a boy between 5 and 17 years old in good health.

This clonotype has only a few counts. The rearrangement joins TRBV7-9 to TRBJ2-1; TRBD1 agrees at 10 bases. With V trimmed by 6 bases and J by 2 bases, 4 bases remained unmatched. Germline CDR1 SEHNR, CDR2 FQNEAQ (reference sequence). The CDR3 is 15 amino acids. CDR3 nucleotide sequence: TGTGCCAGCAGGGGGACAGGGGCCACCTACAATGAGCAGTTCTTC. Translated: CASRGTGATYNEQFF.

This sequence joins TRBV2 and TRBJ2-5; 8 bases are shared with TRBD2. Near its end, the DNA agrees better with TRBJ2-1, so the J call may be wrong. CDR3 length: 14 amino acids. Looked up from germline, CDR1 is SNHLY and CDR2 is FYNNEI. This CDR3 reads CASIGGRSYNEQFF. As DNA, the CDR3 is TGTGCCAGCATCGGCGGGAGGAGTTACAATGAGCAGTTCTTC.

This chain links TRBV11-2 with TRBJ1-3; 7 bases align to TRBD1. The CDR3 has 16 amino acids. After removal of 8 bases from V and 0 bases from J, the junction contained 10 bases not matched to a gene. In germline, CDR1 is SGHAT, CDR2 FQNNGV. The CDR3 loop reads CASAGVGQISGNTIYF. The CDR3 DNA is TGTGCCAGCGCCGGGGTGGGACAGATCTCTGGAAACACCATATATTTT.

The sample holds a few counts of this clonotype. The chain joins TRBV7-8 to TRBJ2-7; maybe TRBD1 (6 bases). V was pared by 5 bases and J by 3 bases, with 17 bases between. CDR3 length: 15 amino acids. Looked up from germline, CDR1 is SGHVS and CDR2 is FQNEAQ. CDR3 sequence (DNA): TGTGCCAGCAGCCGACGCCGCGACAGGCTCTACGAGCAGTACTTC. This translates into CASSRRRDRLYEQYF.

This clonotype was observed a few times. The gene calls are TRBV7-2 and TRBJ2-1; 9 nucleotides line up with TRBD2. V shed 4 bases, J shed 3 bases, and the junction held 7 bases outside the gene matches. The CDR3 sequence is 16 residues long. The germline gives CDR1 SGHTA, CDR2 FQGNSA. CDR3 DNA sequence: TGTGCCAGCAGCTCCTATAGCGGGAGCCTCTACAATGAGCAGTTCTTC. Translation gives CASSSYSGSLYNEQFF.

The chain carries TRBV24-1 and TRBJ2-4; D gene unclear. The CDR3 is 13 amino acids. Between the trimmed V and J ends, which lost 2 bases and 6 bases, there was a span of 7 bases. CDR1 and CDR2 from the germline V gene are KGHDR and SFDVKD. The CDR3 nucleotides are TGTGCCACCAGTGATTCTCCGGGAAACATTCAGTACTTC. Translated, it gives CATSDSPGNIQYF.

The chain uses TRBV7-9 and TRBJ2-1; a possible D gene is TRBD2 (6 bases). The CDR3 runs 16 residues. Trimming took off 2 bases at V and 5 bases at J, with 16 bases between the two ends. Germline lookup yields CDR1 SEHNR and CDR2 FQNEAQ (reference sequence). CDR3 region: CASSLILGGSDNEQFF. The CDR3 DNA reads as TGTGCCAGCAGCTTAATTCTTGGAGGGTCAGACAATGAGCAGTTCTTC.

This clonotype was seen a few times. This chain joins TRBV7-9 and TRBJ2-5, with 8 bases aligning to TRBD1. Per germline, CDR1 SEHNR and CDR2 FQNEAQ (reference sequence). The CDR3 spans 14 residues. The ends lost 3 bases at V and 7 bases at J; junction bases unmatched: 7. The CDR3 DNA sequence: TGTGCCAGCAGCTTCCAGGGGGCGCGGGCGACCCAGTACTTC. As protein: CASSFQGARATQYF.

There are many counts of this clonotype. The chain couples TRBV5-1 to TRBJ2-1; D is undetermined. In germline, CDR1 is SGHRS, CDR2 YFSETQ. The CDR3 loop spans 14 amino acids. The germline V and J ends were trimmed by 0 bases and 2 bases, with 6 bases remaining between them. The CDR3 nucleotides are TGCGCCAGCAGCTTGGAGACTCCCTACAATGAGCAGTTCTTC. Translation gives CASSLETPYNEQFF.

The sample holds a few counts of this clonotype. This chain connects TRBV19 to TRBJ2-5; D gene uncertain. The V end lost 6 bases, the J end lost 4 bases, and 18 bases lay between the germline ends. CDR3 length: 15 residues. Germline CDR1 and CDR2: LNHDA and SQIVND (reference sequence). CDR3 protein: CASRKSTGLPETQYF. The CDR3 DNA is TGTGCCAGTAGGAAATCGACGGGCCTCCCAGAGACCCAGTACTTC.

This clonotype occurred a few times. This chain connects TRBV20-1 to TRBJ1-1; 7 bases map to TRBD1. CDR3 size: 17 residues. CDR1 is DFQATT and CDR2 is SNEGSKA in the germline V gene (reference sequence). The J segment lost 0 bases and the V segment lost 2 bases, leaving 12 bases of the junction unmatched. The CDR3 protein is CSARQTGRITLNTEAFF. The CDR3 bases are TGCAGTGCTAGACAGACAGGGCGGATTACCTTGAACACTGAAGCTTTCTTT.

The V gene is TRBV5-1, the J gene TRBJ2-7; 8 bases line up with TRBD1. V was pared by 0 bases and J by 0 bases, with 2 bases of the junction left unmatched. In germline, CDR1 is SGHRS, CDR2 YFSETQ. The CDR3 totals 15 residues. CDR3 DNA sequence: TGCGCCAGCAGCTTGGAACAGGGGGTCTCCTACGAGCAGTACTTC. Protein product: CASSLEQGVSYEQYF.

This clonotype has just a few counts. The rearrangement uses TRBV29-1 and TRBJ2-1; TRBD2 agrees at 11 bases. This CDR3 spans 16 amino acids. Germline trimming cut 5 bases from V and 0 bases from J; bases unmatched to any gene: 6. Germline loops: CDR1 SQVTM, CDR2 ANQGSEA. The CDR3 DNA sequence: TGCAGCGTTCACGGGACTAGCGGCAGCTCCTACAATGAGCAGTTCTTC. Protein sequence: CSVHGTSGSSYNEQFF.

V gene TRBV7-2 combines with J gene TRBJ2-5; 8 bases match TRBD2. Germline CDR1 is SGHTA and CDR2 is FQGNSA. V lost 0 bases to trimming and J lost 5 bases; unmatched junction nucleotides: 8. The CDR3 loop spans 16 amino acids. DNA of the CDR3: TGTGCCAGCAGCTTAGCCGTGTTTCGGGGGGGTGAGACCCAGTACTTC. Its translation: CASSLAVFRGGETQYF.

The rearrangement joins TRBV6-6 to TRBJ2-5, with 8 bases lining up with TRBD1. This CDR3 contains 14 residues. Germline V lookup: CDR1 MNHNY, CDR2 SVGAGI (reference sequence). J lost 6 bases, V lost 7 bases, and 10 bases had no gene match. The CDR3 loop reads CASTQDRDGKTQYF. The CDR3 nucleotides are TGTGCCAGCACTCAGGACAGGGATGGGAAGACCCAGTACTTC.

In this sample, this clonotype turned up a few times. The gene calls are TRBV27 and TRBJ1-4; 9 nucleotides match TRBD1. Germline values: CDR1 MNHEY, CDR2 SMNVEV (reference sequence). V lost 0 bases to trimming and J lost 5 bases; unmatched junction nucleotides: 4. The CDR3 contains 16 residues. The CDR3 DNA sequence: TGTGCCAGCAGTTTATCGGGACAGGGCCGAAATGAAAAACTGTTTTTT. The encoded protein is CASSLSGQGRNEKLFF.

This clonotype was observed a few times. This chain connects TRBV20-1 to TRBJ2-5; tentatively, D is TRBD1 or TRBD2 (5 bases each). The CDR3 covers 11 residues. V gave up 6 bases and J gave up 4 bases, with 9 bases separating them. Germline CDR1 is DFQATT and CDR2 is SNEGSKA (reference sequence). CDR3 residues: CSAWDLETQYF. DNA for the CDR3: TGCAGTGCCTGGGACCTAGAGACCCAGTACTTC.

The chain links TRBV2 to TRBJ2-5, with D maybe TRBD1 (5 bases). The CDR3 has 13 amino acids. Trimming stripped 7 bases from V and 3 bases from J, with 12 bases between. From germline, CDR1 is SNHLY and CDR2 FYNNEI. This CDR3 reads CASNWGREETQYF. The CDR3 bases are TGTGCCAGCAATTGGGGCCGGGAAGAGACCCAGTACTTC. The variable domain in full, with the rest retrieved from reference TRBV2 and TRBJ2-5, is EPEVTQTPSHQVTQMGQEVILRCVPISNHLYFYWYRQILGQKVEFLVSFYNNEISEKSEIFDDQFSVERPDGSNFTLKIRSTKLEDSAMYFCASNWGREETQYFGPGTRLLVL.

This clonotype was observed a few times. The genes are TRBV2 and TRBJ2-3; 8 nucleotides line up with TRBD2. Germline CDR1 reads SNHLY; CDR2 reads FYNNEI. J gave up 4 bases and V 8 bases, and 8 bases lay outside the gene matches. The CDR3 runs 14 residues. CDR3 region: CASAGGVSADTQYF. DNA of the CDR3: TGTGCCAGCGCGGGGGGAGTTAGCGCAGATACGCAGTATTTT.

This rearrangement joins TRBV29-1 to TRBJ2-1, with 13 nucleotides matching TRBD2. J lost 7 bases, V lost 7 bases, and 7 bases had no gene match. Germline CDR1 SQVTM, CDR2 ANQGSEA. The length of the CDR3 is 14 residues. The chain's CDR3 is CSAPTSGRPNEQFF. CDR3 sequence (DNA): TGCAGCGCCCCGACTAGCGGGAGGCCGAATGAGCAGTTCTTC.

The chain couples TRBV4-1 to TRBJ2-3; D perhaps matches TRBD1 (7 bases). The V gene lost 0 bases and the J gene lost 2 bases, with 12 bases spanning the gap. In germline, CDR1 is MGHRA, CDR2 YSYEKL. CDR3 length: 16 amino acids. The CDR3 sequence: CASSQDRGVNTDTQYF. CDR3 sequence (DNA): TGCGCCAGCAGCCAAGACAGGGGGGTGAACACAGATACGCAGTATTTT.

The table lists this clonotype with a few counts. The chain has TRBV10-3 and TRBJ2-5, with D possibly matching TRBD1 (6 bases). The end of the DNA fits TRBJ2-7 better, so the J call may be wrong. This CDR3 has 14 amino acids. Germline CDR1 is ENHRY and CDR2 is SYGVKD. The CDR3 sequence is CAISESGGVYEQYF. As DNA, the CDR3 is TGTGCCATCAGTGAGTCAGGGGGAGTCTACGAGCAGTACTTC.

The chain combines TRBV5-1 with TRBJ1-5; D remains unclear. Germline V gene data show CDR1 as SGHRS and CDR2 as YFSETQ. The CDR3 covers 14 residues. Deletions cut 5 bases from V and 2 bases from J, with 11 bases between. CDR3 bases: TGCGCCAGCAGTCCCCTTGGGGGCAATCAGCCCCAGCATTTT. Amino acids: CASSPLGGNQPQHF.